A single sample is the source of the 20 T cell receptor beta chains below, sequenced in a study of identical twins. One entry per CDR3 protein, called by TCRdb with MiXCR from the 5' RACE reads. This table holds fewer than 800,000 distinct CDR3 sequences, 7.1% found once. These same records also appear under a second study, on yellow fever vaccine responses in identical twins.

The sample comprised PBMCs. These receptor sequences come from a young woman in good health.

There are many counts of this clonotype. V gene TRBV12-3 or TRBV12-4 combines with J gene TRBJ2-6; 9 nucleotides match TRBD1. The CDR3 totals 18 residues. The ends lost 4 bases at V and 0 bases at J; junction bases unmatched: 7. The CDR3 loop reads CASSSDRGRSSGANVLTF. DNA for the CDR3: TGTGCCAGCAGTTCCGACAGGGGGAGAAGCTCTGGGGCCAACGTCCTGACTTTC.

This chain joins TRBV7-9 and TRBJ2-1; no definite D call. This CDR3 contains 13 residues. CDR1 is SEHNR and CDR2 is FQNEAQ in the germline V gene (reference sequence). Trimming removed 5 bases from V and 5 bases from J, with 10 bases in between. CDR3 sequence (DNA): TGTGCCAGCAGCGGTGCCTGGGACAATGAGCAGTTCTTC. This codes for CASSGAWDNEQFF.

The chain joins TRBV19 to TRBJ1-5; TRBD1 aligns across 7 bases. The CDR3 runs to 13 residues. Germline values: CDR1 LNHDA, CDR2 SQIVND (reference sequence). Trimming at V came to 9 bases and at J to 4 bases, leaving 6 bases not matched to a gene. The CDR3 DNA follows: TGTGCCAGCCGAAAGGACAGGAATCAGCCCCAGCATTTT. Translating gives CASRKDRNQPQHF. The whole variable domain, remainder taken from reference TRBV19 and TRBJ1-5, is DGGITQSPKYLFRKEGQNVTLSCEQNLNHDAMYWYRQDPGQGLRLIYYSQIVNDFQKGDIAEGYSVSREKKESFPLTVTSAQKNPTAFYLCASRKDRNQPQHFGDGTRLSIL.

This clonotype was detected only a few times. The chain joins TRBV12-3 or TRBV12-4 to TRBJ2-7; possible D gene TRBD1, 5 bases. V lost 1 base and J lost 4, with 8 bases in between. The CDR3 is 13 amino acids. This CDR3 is CASSLGQQYEQYF. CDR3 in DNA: TGTGCCAGCAGTTTAGGACAGCAATACGAGCAGTACTTC.

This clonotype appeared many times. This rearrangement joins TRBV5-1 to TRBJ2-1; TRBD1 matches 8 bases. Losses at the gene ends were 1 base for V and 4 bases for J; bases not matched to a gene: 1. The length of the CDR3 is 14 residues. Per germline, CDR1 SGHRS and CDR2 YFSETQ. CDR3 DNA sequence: TGCGCCAGCAGCTTGCAGGGGGCTTACAATGAGCAGTTCTTC. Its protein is CASSLQGAYNEQFF.

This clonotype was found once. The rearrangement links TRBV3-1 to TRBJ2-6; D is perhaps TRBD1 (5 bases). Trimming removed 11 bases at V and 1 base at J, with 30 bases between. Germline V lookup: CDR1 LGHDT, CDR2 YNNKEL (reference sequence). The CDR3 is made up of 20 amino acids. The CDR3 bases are TGTGCCTCCACCCAGGATAAGGTTGGTCAGGGCGGATCTGGGGCCAACGTCCTGACTTTC. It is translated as CASTQDKVGQGGSGANVLTF.

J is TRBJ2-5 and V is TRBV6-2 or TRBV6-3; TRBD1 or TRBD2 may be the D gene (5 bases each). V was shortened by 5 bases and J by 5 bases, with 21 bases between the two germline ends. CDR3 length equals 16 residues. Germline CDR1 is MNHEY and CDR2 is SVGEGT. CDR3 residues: CASSGVRRDGAETQYF. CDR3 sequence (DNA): TGTGCCAGCAGTGGAGTCCGCCGGGACGGAGCGGAGACCCAGTACTTC.

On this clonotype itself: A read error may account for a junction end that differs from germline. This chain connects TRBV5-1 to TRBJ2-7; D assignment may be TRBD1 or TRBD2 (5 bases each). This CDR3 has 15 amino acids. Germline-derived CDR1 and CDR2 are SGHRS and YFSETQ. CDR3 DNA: TGCGCCAGCAGCTTGTGGGACCCGTCTTCCTATGAGCAGTACTTC. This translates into CASSLWDPSSYEQYF.

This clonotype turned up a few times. Here the CDR3 reads CASSDREIGELFF. The DNA of the CDR3 is TGTGCCAGCAGTGACCGCGAGATAGGGGAGCTGTTTTTT. The rearrangement uses TRBV7-9 and TRBJ2-2; D is unresolved. CDR3 length equals 13 residues. Trimming removed 6 bases at V and 8 bases at J, with 13 bases between. Germline V gene data show CDR1 as SEHNR and CDR2 as FQNEAQ (reference sequence).

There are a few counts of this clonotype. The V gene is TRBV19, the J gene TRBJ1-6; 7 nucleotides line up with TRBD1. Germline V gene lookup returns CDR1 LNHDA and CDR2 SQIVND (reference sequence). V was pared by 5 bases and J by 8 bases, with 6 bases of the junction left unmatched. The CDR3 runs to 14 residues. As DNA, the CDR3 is TGTGCCAGTAGTCCGAGACAGGGTTATTCACCCCTCCACTTT. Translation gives CASSPRQGYSPLHF.

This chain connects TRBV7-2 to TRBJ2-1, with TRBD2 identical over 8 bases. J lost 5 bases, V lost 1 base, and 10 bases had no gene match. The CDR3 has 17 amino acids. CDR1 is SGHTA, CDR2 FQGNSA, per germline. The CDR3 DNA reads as TGTGCCAGCAGCTTAGTAGGTATTCTAGCGGGCAACAATGAGCAGTTCTTC. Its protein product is CASSLVGILAGNNEQFF.

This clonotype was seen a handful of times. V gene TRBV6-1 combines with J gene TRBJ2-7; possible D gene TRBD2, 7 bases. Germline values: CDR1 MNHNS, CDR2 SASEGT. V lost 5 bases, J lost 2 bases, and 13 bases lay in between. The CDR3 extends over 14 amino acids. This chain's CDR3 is CASSTGGSTYEQYV. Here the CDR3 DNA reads TGTGCCAGCAGTACGGGGGGCTCCACCTACGAGCAGTACGTC.

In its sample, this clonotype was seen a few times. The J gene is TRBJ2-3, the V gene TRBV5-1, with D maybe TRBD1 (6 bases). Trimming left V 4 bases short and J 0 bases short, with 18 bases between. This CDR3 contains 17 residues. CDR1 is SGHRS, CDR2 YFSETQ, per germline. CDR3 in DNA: TGCGCCAGCAGCCCCTTAGGGGGAACTCTTAGCACAGATACGCAGTATTTT. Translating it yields CASSPLGGTLSTDTQYF.

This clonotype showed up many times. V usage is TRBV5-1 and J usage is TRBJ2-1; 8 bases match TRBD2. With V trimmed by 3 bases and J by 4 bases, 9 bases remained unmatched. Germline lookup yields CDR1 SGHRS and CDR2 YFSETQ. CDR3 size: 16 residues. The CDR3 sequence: CASSSSGAGGYNEQFF. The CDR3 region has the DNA TGCGCCAGCAGCTCTTCGGGGGCGGGAGGTTACAATGAGCAGTTCTTC.

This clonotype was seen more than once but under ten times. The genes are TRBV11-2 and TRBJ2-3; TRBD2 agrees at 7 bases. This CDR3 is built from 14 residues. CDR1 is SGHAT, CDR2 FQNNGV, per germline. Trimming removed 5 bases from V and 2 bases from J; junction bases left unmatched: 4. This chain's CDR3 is CASSPAGTTDTQYF. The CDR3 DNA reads TGTGCCAGCAGCCCAGCGGGGACCACAGATACGCAGTATTTT.

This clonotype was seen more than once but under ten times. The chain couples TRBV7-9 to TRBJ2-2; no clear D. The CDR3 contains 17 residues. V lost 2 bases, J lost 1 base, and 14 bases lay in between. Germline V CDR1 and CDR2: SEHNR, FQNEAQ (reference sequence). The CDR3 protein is CASSLMRVDGNTGELFF. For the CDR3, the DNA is TGTGCCAGCAGCTTAATGCGTGTGGACGGGAACACCGGGGAGCTGTTTTTT.

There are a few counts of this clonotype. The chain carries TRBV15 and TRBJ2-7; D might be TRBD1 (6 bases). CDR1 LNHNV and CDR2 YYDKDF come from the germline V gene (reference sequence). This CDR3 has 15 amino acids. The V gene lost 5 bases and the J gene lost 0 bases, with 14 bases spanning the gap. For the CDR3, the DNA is TGTGCCACCAGCCTGGGACACGCCTCCTCCTACGAGCAGTACGTC. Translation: CATSLGHASSYEQYV.

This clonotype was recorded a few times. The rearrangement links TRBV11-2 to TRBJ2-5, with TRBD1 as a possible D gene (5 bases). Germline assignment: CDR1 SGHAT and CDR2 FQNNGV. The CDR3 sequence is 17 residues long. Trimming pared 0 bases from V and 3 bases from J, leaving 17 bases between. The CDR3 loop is CASSLDQFTGREETQYF. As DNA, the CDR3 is TGTGCCAGCAGCTTAGATCAGTTCACAGGCCGAGAAGAGACCCAGTACTTC.

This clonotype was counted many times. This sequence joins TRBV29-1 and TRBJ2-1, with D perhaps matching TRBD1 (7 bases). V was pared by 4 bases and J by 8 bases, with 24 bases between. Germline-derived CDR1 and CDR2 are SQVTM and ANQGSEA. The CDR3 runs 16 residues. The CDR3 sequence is CSVVLGLKGALDEQFF. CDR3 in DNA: TGCAGCGTTGTGTTGGGACTTAAGGGGGCGTTGGATGAGCAGTTCTTC.

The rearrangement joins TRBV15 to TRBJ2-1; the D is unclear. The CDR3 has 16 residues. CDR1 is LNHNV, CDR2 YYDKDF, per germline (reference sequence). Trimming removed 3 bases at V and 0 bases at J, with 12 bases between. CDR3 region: CATSRGLSASYNEQFF. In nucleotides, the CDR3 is TGTGCCACCAGCAGGGGGTTGAGCGCCTCCTACAATGAGCAGTTCTTC.